These T cell receptor beta chains were read from a single sample in a study of cytomegalovirus exposure and HLA in healthy donors. Profiling relied on immunoSEQ multiplex PCR, and the TCRdb table lists in-frame clones only, not all of them. The top ten clones hold 1.6% of a sample with 150,000 to 200,000 clones, roughly 80% of them seen once. Sequencing was carried out using PBMCs. These receptors were taken from a woman between 50 and 59 years old in good health and CMV-seronegative. CDR3s include the opening cysteine and the closing phenylalanine or tryptophan. Clone size, where shown, is once, few, many, or a class for clones that have expanded.

v_gene: TRBV4-3
j_gene: TRBJ1-2
abundance: few
CDR3aa: CASSQDEGFGGYTF

v_gene: TRBV27
j_gene: TRBJ2-1
abundance: -
CDR3aa: CASRSGGQYNEQFF

v_gene: TRBV21-1
j_gene: TRBJ2-7
abundance: -
CDR3aa: CASSKGDSPYEQYF

v_gene: TRBV5-1
j_gene: TRBJ1-1
abundance: few
CDR3aa: CASSVTGWITEAFF

v_gene: TRBV11-2
j_gene: TRBJ2-5
abundance: -
CDR3aa: CASSARRGPETQYF

v_gene: TRBV28
j_gene: TRBJ1-1
abundance: -
CDR3aa: CASSSPEKGGIEAFF

v_gene: TRBV14
j_gene: TRBJ1-1
abundance: -
CDR3aa: CASSQDGHPNTEAFF

v_gene: TRBV2
j_gene: TRBJ1-4
abundance: -
CDR3aa: CAGNEGTGDEKLFF

v_gene: TRBV4-3
j_gene: TRBJ2-3
abundance: -
CDR3aa: CASSQDRGSDTQYF

v_gene: TRBV7-2
j_gene: TRBJ2-7
abundance: -
CDR3aa: CASSPHMGGVREQYF

v_gene: TRBV6-1
j_gene: TRBJ1-2
abundance: -
CDR3aa: CASRVQGAHNGYTF

v_gene: TRBV5-8
j_gene: TRBJ2-1
abundance: once
CDR3aa: CATKGGTGYNEQFF

v_gene: TRBV7-2
j_gene: TRBJ1-5
abundance: -
CDR3aa: CASSLAGGPNQPQHF

v_gene: TRBV7-6
j_gene: TRBJ2-3
abundance: -
CDR3aa: CASRRLADTDTQYF

v_gene: TRBV4-3
j_gene: TRBJ2-1
abundance: -
CDR3aa: CASSRNWGGSFNEQFF

v_gene: TRBV27
j_gene: TRBJ1-4
abundance: -
CDR3aa: CASSFWQGAEKLFF

v_gene: TRBV7-8
j_gene: TRBJ2-1
abundance: once
CDR3aa: CASASGTYNEQFF

v_gene: TRBV27
j_gene: TRBJ1-6
abundance: -
CDR3aa: CASSHQTGAPSYNSPLHF

v_gene: TRBV7-9
j_gene: TRBJ2-3
abundance: -
CDR3aa: CASSSGQGVGDTQYF

v_gene: TRBV21-1
j_gene: TRBJ1-2
abundance: few
CDR3aa: CASRTRGGSGYTF

v_gene: TRBV5-1
j_gene: TRBJ1-1
abundance: -
CDR3aa: CASSGPSWGGLNTEAFF

v_gene: TRBV6-4
j_gene: TRBJ2-1
abundance: -
CDR3aa: CASSDSERPGSHNEQFF

v_gene: TRBV4-1
j_gene: TRBJ2-7
abundance: -
CDR3aa: CASSQEVDPPREQYF

v_gene: TRBV6-1
j_gene: TRBJ1-1
abundance: once
CDR3aa: CASSSRESDTEAFF

v_gene: TRBV28
j_gene: TRBJ2-1
abundance: -
CDR3aa: CASSSIAGIGGNEQFF

v_gene: TRBV6-1
j_gene: TRBJ1-2
abundance: -
CDR3aa: CASSVLTGIYGYTF

v_gene: TRBV18
j_gene: TRBJ1-3
abundance: once
CDR3aa: CASSPKESTIYF

v_gene: TRBV7-9
j_gene: TRBJ2-1
abundance: -
CDR3aa: CASSLTGGGGNEQFF

v_gene: TRBV19
j_gene: TRBJ1-2
abundance: -
CDR3aa: CASSPRTGGSYGYTF

v_gene: TRBV7-2
j_gene: TRBJ2-7
abundance: -
CDR3aa: CASSRGVLSSYEQYF

v_gene: TRBV11-1
j_gene: TRBJ2-7
abundance: -
CDR3aa: CASQGHRYSEQYF